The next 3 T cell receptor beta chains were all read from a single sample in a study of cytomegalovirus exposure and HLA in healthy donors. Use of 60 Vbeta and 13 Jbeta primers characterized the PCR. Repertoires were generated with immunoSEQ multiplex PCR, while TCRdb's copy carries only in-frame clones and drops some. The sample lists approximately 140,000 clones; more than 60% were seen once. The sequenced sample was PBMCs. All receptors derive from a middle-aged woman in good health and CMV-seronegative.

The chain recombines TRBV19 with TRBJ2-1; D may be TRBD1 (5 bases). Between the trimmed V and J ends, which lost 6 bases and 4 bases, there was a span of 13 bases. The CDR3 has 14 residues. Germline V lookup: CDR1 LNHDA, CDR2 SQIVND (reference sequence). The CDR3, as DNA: TGTGCCAGTAGGCCGACAGAGCTATACAATGAGCAGTTCTTC. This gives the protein CASRPTELYNEQFF.

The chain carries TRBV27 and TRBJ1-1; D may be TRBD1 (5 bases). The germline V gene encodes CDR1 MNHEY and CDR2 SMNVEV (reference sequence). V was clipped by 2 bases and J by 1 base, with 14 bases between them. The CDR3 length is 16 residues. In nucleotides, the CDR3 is TGTGCCAGCAGTTTAGCGTCAGGGCTCCCGAACACTGAAGCTTTCTTT. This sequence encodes CASSLASGLPNTEAFF.

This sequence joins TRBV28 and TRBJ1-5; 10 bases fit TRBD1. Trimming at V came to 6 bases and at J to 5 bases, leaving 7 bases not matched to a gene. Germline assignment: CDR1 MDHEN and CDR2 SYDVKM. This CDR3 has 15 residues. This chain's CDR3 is CASRYPGQGYQPQHF. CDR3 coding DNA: TGTGCCAGCAGGTATCCGGGACAGGGGTATCAGCCCCAGCATTTT.